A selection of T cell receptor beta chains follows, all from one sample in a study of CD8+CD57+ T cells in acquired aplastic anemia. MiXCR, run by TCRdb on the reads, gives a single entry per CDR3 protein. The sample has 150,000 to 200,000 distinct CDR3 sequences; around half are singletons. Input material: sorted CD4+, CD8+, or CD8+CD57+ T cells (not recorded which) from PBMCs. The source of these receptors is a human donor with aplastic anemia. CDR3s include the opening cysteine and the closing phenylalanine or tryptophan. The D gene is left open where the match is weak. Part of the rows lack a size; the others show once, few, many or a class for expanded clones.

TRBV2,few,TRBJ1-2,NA,TGTGCCAGCAGCGAAGAGGGTTGGGTTATAGGCTACACCTTC,CASSEEGWVIGYTF
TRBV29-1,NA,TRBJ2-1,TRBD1,TGCAGTATCGACAGGGCGGTCACCGTCTACAATGAGCAGTTCTTC,CSIDRAVTVYNEQFF
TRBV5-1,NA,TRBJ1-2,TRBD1,TGCGCCAGCAGCTTAAGACAGGGCGTTGGCTACACCTTC,CASSLRQGVGYTF
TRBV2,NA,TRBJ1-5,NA,TGTGCCAGCGGAATAAACGGGGCGATTCAGCCCCAGCATTTT,CASGINGAIQPQHF
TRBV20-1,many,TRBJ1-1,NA,TGCAGTGCTAGAGAAGGGGGGGTCACTGAAGCTTTCTTT,CSAREGGVTEAFF
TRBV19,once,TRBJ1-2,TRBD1,TGTGCCAGTAGTATTGACGGGACAGGGGTAAGGGGCTACACCTTC,CASSIDGTGVRGYTF
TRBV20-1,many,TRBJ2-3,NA,TGCAGTGCCCTATCGACGCGCACAGATACGCAGTATTTT,CSALSTRTDTQYF
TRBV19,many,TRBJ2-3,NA,TGTGCCAGCAGCCGAGGGGGAACAGATACGCAGTATTTT,CASSRGGTDTQYF
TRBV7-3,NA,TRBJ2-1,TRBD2,TGTGCCAGCAGCCACATGGGACTAGCGGGCGAGCAGTTCTTC,CASSHMGLAGEQFF
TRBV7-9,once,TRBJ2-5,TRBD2,TGTGCCAGCAGCTTGATCCAGGGAGGGGAGACCCAGTACTTC,CASSLIQGGETQYF
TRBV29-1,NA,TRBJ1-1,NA,TGCAGCGCGAAAGCGGGCGTCAACACTGAAGCTTTCTTT,CSAKAGVNTEAFF
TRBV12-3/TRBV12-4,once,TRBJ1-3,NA,TGTGCCGCCTCAAGGGGTTGGCACACCATATATTTT,CAASRGWHTIYF
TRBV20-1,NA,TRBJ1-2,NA,TGCAGTGCTAGGGTGGAACCTCCCCGGAGTGGCTACACCTTC,CSARVEPPRSGYTF
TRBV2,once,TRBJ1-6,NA,TGTGCCAGCAGTGCTAGTGGCCCTGATTCACCACTCCACTTT,CASSASGPDSPLHF
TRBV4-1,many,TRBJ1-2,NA,TGCGCCAGCAGCCAGCAGGGTGGCTATGGCTACACCTTC,CASSQQGGYGYTF
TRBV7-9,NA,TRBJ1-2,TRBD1,TGTGCCAGCAGCTTATGGACAGGGGCATATGGCTACACCTTC,CASSLWTGAYGYTF
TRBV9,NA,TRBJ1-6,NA,TGTGCCAGCAGCGTTCAGGTTCACAATTCACCCCTCCACTTT,CASSVQVHNSPLHF
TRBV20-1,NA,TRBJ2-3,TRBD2,TGCAGTGCGCCTAGCGGGCCGCGCACAGATACGCAGTATTTT,CSAPSGPRTDTQYF
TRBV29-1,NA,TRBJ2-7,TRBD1,TGCAGCGTTGGAGGGACAGGGTACGAGCAGTACTTC,CSVGGTGYEQYF
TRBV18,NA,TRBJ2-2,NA,TGTGCCAGCTCACCACCGACAGCTACCAACACCGGGGAGCTGTTTTTT,CASSPPTATNTGELFF
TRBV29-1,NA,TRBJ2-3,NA,TGCAGCGTTGAGGGTTCTAGCGGCAGGGGCTCAGATACGCAGTATTTT,CSVEGSSGRGSDTQYF
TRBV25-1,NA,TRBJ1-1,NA,TGTGCCAGCAGTATGACAGGACGCACTGAAGCTTTCTTT,CASSMTGRTEAFF
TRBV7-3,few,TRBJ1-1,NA,TGTGCCAGCAGCTTAGTGGCAGAATTTGAAGCTTTCTTT,CASSLVAEFEAFF
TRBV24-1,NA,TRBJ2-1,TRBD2,TGTGCCACCAGTGATTTCCCGGGAGGGATAAACAATGAGCAGTTCTTC,CATSDFPGGINNEQFF
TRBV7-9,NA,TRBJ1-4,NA,TGTGCCAGCAGGAGGGACGGCATTAATGAAAAACTGTTTTTT,CASRRDGINEKLFF
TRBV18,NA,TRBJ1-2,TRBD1,TGTGCCAGCACTAAGGACAGGGGATATGGCTACACCTTC,CASTKDRGYGYTF
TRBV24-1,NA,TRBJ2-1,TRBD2,TGTGCCACCGACTCGGGACTAGGGTTTGAGCAGTTCTTC,CATDSGLGFEQFF
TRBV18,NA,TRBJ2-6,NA,TGTGCCAGCTCGACCCTGGGGAGCTCTGGGGCCAACGTCCTGACTTTC,CASSTLGSSGANVLTF
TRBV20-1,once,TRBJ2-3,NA,TGCAGTGCTAGAGTGGTGGGGGGGCTTAGCACAGATACGCAGTATTTT,CSARVVGGLSTDTQYF
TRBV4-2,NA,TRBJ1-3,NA,TGTGCCAGCAGCCAAGATCACGACGGGGGAGGAAACACCATATATTTT,CASSQDHDGGGNTIYF
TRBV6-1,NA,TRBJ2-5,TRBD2,TGTGCCAGCGGACTAGCGGGAGGGTTAGGGCAAGAGACCCAGTACTTC,CASGLAGGLGQETQYF
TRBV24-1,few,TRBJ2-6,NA,TGTGCCACCAGTGACTCGATCCCTTCTGGGGCCAACGTCCTGACTTTC,CATSDSIPSGANVLTF
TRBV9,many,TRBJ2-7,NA,TGTGCCAGCAGCGTAGGGGGGGAGTACCCTAGCGAGCAGTACTTC,CASSVGGEYPSEQYF
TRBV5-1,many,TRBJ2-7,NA,TGCGCCAGCAGCTTACAGGCCCTCTCCTACGAGCAGTACTTC,CASSLQALSYEQYF
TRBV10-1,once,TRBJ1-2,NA,TGTGCCAGCAGTCGTCAGCCAGACCCTAACTATGGCTACACCTTC,CASSRQPDPNYGYTF
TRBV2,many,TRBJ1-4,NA,TGTGCCAGCAGTGAGGGAGGACAGTCTAATGAAAAACTGTTTTTT,CASSEGGQSNEKLFF
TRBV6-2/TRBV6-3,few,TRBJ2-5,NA,TGTGCCAGCAGTTACAGGGAGACCCAGTACTTC,CASSYRETQYF
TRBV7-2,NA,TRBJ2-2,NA,TGTGCCAGCACCAGGGTTGAGGAGCTGTTTTTT,CASTRVEELFF
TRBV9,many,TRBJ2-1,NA,TGTGCCAGCAGCGTAGCCCCAGGTTTCTACAATGAGCAGTTCTTC,CASSVAPGFYNEQFF
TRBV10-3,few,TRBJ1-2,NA,TGTGCCATCCAGACAGAAGCTAACTATGGCTACACCTTC,CAIQTEANYGYTF
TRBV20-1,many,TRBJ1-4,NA,TGCAGTGCGGCGACAACTAATGAAAAACTGTTTTTT,CSAATTNEKLFF
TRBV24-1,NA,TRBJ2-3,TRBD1,TGTGCCACCAGTGATCCGGACAGGGTAGGCGATACGCAGTATTTT,CATSDPDRVGDTQYF
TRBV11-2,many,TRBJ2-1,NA,TGTGCCAGCAGCTTCGGGAGCTCCTACAATGAGCAGTTCTTC,CASSFGSSYNEQFF